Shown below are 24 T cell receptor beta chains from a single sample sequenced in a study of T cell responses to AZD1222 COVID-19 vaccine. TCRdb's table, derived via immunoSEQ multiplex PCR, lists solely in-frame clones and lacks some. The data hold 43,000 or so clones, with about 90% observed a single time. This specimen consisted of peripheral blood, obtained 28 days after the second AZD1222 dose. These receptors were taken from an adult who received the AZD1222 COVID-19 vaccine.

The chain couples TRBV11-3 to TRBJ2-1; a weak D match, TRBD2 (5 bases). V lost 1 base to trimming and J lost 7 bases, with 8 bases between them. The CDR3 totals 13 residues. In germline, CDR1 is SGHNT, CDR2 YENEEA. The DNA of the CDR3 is TGTGCCAGCAGCTTAGGGACTGCGAATGAGCAGTTCTTC. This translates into CASSLGTANEQFF. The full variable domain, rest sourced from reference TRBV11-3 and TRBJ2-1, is EAGVVQSPRYKIIEKKQPVAFWCNPISGHNTLYWYLQNLGQGPELLIRYENEEAVDDSQLPKDRFSAERLKGVDSTLKIQPAELGDSAVYLCASSLGTANEQFFGPGTRLTVL.

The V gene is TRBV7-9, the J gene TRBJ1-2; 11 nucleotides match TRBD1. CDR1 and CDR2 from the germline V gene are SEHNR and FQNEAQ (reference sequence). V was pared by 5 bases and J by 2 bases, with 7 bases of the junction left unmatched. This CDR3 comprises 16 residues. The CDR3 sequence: CASSPRTGGRNYGYTF. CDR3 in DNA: TGTGCCAGCAGCCCCCGGACAGGGGGCCGCAACTATGGCTACACCTTC.

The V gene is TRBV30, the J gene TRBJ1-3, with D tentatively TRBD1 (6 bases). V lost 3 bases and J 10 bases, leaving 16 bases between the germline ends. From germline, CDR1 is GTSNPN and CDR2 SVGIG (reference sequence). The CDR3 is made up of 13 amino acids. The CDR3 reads CAWRGGARGTIYF. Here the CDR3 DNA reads TGTGCCTGGAGGGGGGGGGCCCGAGGGACCATATATTTT.

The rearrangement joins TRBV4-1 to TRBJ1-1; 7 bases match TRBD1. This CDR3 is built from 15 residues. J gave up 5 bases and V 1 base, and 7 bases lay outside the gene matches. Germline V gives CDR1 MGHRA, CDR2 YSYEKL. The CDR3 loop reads CASSQAGQGVTEAFF. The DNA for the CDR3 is TGCGCCAGCAGCCAAGCGGGGCAGGGGGTGACTGAAGCTTTCTTT.

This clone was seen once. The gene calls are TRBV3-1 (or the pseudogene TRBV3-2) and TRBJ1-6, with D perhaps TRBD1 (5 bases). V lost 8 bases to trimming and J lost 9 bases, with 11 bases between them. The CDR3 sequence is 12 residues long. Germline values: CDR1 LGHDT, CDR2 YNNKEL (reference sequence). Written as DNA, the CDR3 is TGTGCCAGCGGTGATCAGGGTTCACCCCTCCACTTT. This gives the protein CASGDQGSPLHF.

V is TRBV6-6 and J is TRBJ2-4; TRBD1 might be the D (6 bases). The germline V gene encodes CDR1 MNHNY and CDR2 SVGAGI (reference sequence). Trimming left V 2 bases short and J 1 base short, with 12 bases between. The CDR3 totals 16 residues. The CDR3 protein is CASSYGSGVAKNIQYF. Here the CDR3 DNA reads TGTGCCAGCAGTTACGGGTCAGGGGTGGCCAAAAACATTCAGTACTTC.

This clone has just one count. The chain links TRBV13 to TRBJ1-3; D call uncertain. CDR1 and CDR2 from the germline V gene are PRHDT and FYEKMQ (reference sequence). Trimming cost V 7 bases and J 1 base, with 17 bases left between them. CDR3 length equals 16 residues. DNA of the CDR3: TGTGCCAGCACCACTACTACACCGGGGTCTGGAAACACCATATATTTT. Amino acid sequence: CASTTTTPGSGNTIYF.

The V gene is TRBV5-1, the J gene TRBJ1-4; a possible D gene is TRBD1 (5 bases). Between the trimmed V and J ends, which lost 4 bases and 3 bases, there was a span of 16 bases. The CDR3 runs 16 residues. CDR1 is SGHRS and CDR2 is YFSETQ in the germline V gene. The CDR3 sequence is CASSQRGEIANEKLFF. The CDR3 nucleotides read TGCGCCAGCAGCCAACGGGGGGAAATTGCTAATGAAAAACTGTTTTTT.

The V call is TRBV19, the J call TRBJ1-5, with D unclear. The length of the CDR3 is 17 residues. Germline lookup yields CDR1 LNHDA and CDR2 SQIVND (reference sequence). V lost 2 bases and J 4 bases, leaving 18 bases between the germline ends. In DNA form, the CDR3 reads TGTGCCAGTAGTATAAATGCTCTTCGGATGGCAAATCAGCCCCAGCATTTT. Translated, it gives CASSINALRMANQPQHF.

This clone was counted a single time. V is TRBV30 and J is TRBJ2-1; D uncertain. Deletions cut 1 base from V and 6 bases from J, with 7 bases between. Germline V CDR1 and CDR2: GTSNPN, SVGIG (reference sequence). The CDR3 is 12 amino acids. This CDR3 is CAWSGPSNEQFF. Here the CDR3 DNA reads TGTGCCTGGAGTGGGCCCTCCAATGAGCAGTTCTTC.

This chain's CDR3 is CASSEALYSYNSPLHF. In nucleotides, the CDR3 is TGTGCCAGCAGTGAAGCGCTTTACAGTTATAATTCACCCCTCCACTTT. The chain has TRBV6-1 and TRBJ1-6; D is ambiguous. V was clipped by 0 bases and J by 4 bases, with 10 bases between them. From germline, CDR1 is MNHNS and CDR2 SASEGT. CDR3 length: 16 residues.

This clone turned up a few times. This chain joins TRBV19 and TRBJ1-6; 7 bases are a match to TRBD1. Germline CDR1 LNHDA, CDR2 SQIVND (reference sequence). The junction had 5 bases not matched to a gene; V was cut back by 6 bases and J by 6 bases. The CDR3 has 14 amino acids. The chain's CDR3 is CASRKQGSNSPLHF. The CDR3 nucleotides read TGTGCCAGTAGGAAACAGGGGTCTAATTCACCCCTCCACTTT.

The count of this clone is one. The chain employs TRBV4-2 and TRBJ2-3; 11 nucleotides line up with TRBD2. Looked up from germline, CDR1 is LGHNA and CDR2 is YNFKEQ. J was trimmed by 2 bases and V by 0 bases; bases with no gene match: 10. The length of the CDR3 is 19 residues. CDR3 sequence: CASSQDASGGPTPTDTQYF. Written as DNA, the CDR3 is TGTGCCAGCAGCCAAGATGCTAGCGGGGGGCCGACGCCCACAGATACGCAGTATTTT.

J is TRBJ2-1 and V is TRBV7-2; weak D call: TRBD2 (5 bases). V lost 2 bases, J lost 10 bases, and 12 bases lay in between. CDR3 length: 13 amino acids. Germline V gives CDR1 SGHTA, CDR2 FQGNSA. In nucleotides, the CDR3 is TGTGCCAGCAGCTTATTGGGCGGGCACGAGCAGTTCTTC. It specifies CASSLLGGHEQFF.

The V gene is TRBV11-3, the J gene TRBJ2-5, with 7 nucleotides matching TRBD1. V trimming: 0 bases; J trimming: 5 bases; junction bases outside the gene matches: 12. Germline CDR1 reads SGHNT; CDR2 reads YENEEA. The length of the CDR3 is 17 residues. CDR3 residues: CASSLELGAGGKETQYF. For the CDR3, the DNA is TGTGCCAGCAGCTTAGAATTAGGGGCAGGGGGTAAGGAGACCCAGTACTTC.

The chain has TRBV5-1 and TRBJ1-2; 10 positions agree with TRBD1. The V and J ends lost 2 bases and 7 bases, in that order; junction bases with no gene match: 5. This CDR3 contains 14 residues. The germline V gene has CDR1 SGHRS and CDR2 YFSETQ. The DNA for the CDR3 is TGCGCCAGCAGCTTTCAGGGGGACAGGGGTGGCTACACCTTC. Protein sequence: CASSFQGDRGGYTF.

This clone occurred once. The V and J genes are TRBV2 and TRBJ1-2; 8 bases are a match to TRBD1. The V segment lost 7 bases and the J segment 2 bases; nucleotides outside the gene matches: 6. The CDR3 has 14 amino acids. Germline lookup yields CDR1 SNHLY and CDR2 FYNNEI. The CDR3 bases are TGTGCCAGCATGGCAGGGGGCTCAAACTATGGCTACACCTTC. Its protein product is CASMAGGSNYGYTF. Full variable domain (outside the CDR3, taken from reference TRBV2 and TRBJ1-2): EPEVTQTPSHQVTQMGQEVILRCVPISNHLYFYWYRQILGQKVEFLVSFYNNEISEKSEIFDDQFSVERPDGSNFTLKIRSTKLEDSAMYFCASMAGGSNYGYTFGSGTRLTVV.

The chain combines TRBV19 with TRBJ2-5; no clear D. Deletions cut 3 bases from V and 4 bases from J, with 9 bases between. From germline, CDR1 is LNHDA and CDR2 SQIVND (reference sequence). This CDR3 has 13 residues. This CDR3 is CASSISWGETQYF. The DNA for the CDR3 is TGTGCCAGTAGTATTTCGTGGGGAGAGACCCAGTACTTC.

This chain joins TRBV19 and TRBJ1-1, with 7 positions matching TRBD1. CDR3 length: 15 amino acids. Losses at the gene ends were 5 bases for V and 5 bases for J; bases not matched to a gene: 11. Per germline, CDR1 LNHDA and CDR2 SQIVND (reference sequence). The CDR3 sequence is CASSPSNQQGTEAFF. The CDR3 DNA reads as TGTGCCAGTAGTCCCTCCAATCAACAGGGGACTGAAGCTTTCTTT.

CDR3 in amino acids: CASSPRQGEGGYTF. The DNA for the CDR3 is TGTGCCAGCAGCCCTCGACAGGGAGAGGGTGGCTACACCTTC. J is TRBJ1-2 and V is TRBV7-9; 7 positions agree with TRBD1. In germline, CDR1 is SEHNR, CDR2 FQNEAQ (reference sequence). The V segment lost 5 bases and the J segment 7 bases; nucleotides outside the gene matches: 10. The CDR3 runs 14 residues.

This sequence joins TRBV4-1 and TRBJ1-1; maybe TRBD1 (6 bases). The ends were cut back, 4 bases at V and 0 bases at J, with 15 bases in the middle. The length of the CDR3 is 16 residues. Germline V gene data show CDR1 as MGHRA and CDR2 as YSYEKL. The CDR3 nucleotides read TGCGCCAGCAGCCCTGGGTCCGGACAGATGAACACTGAAGCTTTCTTT. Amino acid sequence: CASSPGSGQMNTEAFF.

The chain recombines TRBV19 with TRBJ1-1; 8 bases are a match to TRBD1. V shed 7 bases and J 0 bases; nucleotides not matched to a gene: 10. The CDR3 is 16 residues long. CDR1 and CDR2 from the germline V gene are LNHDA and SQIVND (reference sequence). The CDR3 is CASKVDRGDVNTEAFF. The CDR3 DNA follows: TGTGCCAGTAAGGTTGACAGGGGCGACGTGAACACTGAAGCTTTCTTT.

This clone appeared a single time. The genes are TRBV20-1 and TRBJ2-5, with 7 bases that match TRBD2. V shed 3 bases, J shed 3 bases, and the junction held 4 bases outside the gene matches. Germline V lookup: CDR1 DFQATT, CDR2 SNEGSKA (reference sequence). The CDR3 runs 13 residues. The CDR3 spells CSASMGREETQYF. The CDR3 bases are TGCAGTGCTAGTATGGGGAGGGAAGAGACCCAGTACTTC.

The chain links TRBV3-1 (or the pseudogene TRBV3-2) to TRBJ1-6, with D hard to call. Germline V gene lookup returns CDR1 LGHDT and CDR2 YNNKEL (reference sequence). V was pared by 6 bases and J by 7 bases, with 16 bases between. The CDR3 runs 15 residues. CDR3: CASRSPGRTNSPLHF. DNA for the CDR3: TGTGCCAGCAGGAGCCCCGGCCGGACGAATTCACCCCTCCACTTT.